Following are 11 T cell receptor beta chains from one sample sequenced in a study of OX40 agonist ivuxolimab in advanced cancers. The table came from immunoSEQ multiplex PCR; TCRdb's copy has only in-frame clones and leaves some out. Seen here are approximately 50,000 clones, roughly 83% observed once, and the top ten hold about 13%. Source: CD4+ or CD8+ T cells sorted from blood, taken in a trial of the OX40 agonist ivuxolimab. The receptors were gathered from an adult with an advanced solid tumor such as melanoma, head and neck, liver or kidney cancer.

The chain couples TRBV28 to TRBJ2-7; 11 nucleotides match TRBD1. CDR1 and CDR2 from the germline V gene are MDHEN and SYDVKM. Germline trimming cut 5 bases from V and 3 bases from J; bases unmatched to any gene: 6. The CDR3 covers 15 residues. CDR3 amino acids: CASSTSGTGGYEQYF. The CDR3 bases are TGTGCCAGCAGTACTTCCGGGACAGGGGGCTACGAGCAGTACTTC.

J is TRBJ2-1 and V is TRBV19; D ambiguous. Germline-derived CDR1 and CDR2 are LNHDA and SQIVND (reference sequence). Trimming cost V 4 bases and J 1 base, with 8 bases left between them. The CDR3 totals 14 residues. Here the CDR3 reads CASSKGRSYNEQFF. The CDR3 DNA reads as TGTGCCAGTAGTAAAGGACGATCCTACAATGAGCAGTTCTTC.

CDR3 in amino acids: CASSHSIPSSTDTQYF. CDR3 nucleotides: TGTGCCAGCAGCCATTCAATACCTAGCAGCACAGATACGCAGTATTTT. The rearrangement links TRBV11-3 to TRBJ2-3; tentative D call: TRBD2 (5 bases). CDR3 length: 16 residues. Per germline, CDR1 SGHNT and CDR2 YENEEA. Trimming took off 5 bases at V and 0 bases at J, with 15 bases between the two ends.

This CDR3 reads CASSPPRVGEKLFF. Written as DNA, the CDR3 is TGTGCCAGCTCACCACCGAGGGTAGGAGAAAAACTGTTTTTT. The gene calls are TRBV18 and TRBJ1-4; no reliable D call. V was clipped by 0 bases and J by 8 bases, with 10 bases between them. Germline V gene sequence: CDR1 KGHSH, CDR2 LQKENI. The CDR3 is 14 amino acids.

V is TRBV20-1 and J is TRBJ2-5, with D tentatively TRBD1 or TRBD2 (5 bases each). This CDR3 has 11 residues. CDR1 is DFQATT, CDR2 SNEGSKA, per germline (reference sequence). Trimming took 1 base from V and 6 from J, leaving 6 bases between them. The DNA of the CDR3 is TGCAGTGCTAGAGGGGGGAAGACCCAGTACTTC. This gives the protein CSARGGKTQYF.

V usage is TRBV19 and J usage is TRBJ2-2; TRBD2 matches at 8 bases. The CDR3 is 19 amino acids. Trimming took 8 bases from V and 0 from J; bases not matched to a gene: 17. Germline CDR1 LNHDA, CDR2 SQIVND (reference sequence). CDR3 in amino acids: CASSGRGLAGVANTGELFF. CDR3 bases: TGTGCCAGTTCTGGCCGCGGGCTAGCGGGCGTCGCGAACACCGGGGAGCTGTTTTTT.

The rearrangement uses TRBV19 and TRBJ1-5, with D possibly being TRBD1 (5 bases). This CDR3 comprises 14 residues. In germline, CDR1 is LNHDA, CDR2 SQIVND (reference sequence). V was cut by 6 bases and J by 1 base, with 10 bases left in between. The chain's CDR3 is CASSLWGSNQPQHF. CDR3 sequence (DNA): TGTGCCAGTAGCCTGTGGGGCAGCAATCAGCCCCAGCATTTT. The variable domain in full, with the rest retrieved from reference TRBV19 and TRBJ1-5, is DGGITQSPKYLFRKEGQNVTLSCEQNLNHDAMYWYRQDPGQGLRLIYYSQIVNDFQKGDIAEGYSVSREKKESFPLTVTSAQKNPTAFYLCASSLWGSNQPQHFGDGTRLSIL.

This chain links TRBV2 with TRBJ2-3; D unresolved. V lost 7 bases and J 0 bases, leaving 11 bases between the germline ends. CDR3 length: 14 amino acids. Looked up from germline, CDR1 is SNHLY and CDR2 is FYNNEI. The CDR3 protein is CASKEVVSTDTQYF. CDR3 DNA sequence: TGTGCCAGCAAGGAAGTCGTTAGCACAGATACGCAGTATTTT.

For the CDR3, the DNA is TGTGCCAGCAGCCTACCTTATAGCAATCAGCCCCAGCATTTT. Protein: CASSLPYSNQPQHF. The gene calls are TRBV7-2 and TRBJ1-5, with unresolved D. Germline V CDR1 and CDR2: SGHTA, FQGNSA. The CDR3 is 14 residues long. The V end was cut by 5 bases, the J end by 0 bases, with 8 bases between.

This clone has just a few counts. The rearrangement links TRBV19 to TRBJ1-5; D remains unclear. Germline CDR1 reads LNHDA; CDR2 reads SQIVND (reference sequence). Trimming took off 5 bases at V and 8 bases at J, with 16 bases between the two ends. The CDR3 has 14 residues. The CDR3 region has the DNA TGTGCCAGTAGTGCGCAGTGGGAAGGAGAGCCCCAGCATTTT. Translation gives CASSAQWEGEPQHF.

This clone was counted a single time. The J gene is TRBJ1-2, the V gene TRBV2; the D gene is possibly TRBD1 (6 bases). From germline, CDR1 is SNHLY and CDR2 FYNNEI. Trimming stripped 0 bases from V and 7 bases from J, with 18 bases between. CDR3 length: 16 amino acids. CDR3 DNA sequence: TGTGCCAGCAGTGAAGCGTACGCCATACAAGGGGGTGGCTACACCTTC. Its translation: CASSEAYAIQGGGYTF.